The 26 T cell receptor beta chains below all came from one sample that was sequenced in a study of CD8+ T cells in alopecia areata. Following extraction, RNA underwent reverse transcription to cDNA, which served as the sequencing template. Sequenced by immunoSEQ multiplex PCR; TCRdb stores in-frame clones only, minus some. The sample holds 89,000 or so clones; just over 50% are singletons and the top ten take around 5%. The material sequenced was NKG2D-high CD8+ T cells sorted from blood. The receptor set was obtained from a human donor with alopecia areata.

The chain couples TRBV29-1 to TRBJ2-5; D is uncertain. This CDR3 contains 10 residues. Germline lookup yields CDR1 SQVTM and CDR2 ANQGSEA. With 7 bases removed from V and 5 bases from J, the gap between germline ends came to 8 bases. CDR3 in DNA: TGCAGCGCCACATATGAGACCCAGTACTTC. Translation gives CSATYETQYF.

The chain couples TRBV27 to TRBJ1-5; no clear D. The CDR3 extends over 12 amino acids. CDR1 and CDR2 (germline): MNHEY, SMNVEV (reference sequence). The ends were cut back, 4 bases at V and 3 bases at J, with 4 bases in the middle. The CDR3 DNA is TGTGCCAGCAGTTCCCCCAATCAGCCCCAGCATTTT. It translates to CASSSPNQPQHF.

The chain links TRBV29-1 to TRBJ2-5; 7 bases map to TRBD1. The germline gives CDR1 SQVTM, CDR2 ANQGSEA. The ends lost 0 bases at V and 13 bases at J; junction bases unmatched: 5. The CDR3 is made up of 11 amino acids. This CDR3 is CSVEETGSGYF. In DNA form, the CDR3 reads TGCAGCGTTGAAGAGACAGGGTCCGGGTACTTC.

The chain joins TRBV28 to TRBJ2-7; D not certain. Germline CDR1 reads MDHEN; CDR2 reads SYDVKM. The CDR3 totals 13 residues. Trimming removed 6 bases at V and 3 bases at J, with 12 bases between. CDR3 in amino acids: CASRLGPDYEQYF. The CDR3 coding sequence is TGTGCCAGCAGGTTAGGGCCGGACTACGAGCAGTACTTC.

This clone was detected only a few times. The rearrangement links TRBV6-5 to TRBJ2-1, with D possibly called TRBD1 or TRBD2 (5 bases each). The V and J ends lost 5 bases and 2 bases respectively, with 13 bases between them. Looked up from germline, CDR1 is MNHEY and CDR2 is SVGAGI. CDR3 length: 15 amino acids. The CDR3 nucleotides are TGTGCCAGCAGTCAACTACGGGACGCCTACAATGAGCAGTTCTTC. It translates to CASSQLRDAYNEQFF.

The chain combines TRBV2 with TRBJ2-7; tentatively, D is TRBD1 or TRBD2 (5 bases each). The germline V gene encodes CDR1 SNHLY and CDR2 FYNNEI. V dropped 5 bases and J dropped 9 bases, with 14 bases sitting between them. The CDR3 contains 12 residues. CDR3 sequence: CASSPGKAVQYF. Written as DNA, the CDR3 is TGTGCCAGCAGTCCAGGGAAAGCGGTGCAGTACTTC.

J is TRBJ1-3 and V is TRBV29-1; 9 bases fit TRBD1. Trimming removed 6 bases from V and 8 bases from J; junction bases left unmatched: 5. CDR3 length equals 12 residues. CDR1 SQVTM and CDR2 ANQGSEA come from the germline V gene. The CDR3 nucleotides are TGCAGCGTCGAACAGGGGGCGGACACCATATATTTT. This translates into CSVEQGADTIYF.

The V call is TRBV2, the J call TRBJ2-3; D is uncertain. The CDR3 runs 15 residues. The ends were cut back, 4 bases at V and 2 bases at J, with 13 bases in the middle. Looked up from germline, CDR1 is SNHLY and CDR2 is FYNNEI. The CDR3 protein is CASSARQGYTDTQYF. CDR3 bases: TGTGCCAGCAGTGCTCGACAAGGCTACACAGATACGCAGTATTTT.

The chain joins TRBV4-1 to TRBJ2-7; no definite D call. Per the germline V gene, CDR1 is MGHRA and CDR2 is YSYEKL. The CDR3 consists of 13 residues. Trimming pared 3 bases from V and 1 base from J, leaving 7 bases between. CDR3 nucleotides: TGCGCCAGCAGCCACGGCAGTTCCTACGAGCAGTACTTC. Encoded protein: CASSHGSSYEQYF.

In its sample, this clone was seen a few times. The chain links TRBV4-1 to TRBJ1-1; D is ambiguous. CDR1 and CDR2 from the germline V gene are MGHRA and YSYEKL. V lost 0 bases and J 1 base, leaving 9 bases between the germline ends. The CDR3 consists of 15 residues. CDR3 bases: TGCGCCAGCAGCCAAGAAGCGACTGCGAACACTGAAGCTTTCTTT. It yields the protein CASSQEATANTEAFF.

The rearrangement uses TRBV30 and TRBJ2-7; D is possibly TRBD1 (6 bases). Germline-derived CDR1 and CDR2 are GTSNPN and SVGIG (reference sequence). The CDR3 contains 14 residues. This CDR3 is CAGDRPQLISEQYF. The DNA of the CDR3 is TGTGCGGGCGACAGGCCCCAATTGATAAGCGAGCAGTACTTC.

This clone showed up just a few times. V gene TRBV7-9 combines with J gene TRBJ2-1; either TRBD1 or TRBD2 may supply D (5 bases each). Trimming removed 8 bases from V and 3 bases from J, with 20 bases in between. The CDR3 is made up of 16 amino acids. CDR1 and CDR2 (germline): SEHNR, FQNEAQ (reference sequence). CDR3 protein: CASSKDGAPDYNEQFF. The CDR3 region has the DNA TGTGCCAGCTCCAAGGACGGGGCCCCGGACTACAATGAGCAGTTCTTC.

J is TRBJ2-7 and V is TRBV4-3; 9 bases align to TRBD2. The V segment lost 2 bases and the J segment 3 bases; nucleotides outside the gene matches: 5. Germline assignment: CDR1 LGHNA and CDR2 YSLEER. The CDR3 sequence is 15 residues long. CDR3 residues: CASSQRLAEFYEQYF. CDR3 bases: TGCGCCAGCAGCCAACGACTAGCGGAGTTCTACGAGCAGTACTTC.

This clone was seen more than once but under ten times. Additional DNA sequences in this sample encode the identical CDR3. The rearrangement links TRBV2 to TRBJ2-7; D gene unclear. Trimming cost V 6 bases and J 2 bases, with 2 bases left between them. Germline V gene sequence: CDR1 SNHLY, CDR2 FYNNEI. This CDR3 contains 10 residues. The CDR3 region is CASRAYEQYF. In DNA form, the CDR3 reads TGTGCCAGCAGGGCCTACGAGCAGTACTTC.

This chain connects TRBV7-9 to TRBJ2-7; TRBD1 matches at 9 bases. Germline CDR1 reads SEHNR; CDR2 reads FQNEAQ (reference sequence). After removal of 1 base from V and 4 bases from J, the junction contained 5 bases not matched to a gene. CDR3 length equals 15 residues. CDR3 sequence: CASSLVAGQGYEQYF. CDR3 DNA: TGTGCCAGCAGCTTAGTAGCTGGACAGGGGTACGAGCAGTACTTC. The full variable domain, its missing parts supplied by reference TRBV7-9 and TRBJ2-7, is DTGVSQNPRHKITKRGQNVTFRCDPISEHNRLYWYRQTLGQGPEFLTYFQNEAQLEKSRLLSDRFSAERPKGSFSTLEIQRTEQGDSAMYLCASSLVAGQGYEQYFGPGTRLTVT.

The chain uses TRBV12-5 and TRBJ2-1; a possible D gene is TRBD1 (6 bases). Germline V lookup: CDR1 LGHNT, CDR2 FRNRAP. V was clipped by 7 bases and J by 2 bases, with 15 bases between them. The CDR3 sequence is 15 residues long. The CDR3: CASALTGTTYNEQFF. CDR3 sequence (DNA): TGTGCTAGTGCCCTAACCGGGACAACCTACAATGAGCAGTTCTTC.

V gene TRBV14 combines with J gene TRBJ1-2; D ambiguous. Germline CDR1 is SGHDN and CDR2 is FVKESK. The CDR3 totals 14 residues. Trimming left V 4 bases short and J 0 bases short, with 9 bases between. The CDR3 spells CASSPRDSNYGYTF. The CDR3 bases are TGTGCCAGCAGCCCAAGAGATTCTAACTATGGCTACACCTTC.

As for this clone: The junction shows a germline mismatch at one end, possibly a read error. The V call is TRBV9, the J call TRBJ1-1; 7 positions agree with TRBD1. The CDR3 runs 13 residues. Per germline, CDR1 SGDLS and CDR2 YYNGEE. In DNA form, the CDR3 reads TGTGCCAGCAGCGCCCCATCAGGGGGAACAGGGATCTTT. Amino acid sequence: CASSAPSGGTGIF.

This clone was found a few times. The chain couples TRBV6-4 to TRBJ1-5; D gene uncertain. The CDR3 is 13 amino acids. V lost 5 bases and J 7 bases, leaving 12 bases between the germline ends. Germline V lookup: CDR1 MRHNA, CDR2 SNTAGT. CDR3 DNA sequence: TGTGCCAGCAGTCCTTTCGCGGGGCAGCCCCAGCATTTT. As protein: CASSPFAGQPQHF.

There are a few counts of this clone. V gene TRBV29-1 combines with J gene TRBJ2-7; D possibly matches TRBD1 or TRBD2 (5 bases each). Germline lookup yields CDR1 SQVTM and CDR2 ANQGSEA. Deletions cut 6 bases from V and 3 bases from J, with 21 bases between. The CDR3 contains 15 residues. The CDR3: CSVVLVQGDFYEQYF. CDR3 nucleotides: TGCAGCGTGGTGTTGGTGCAGGGAGATTTCTACGAGCAGTACTTC.

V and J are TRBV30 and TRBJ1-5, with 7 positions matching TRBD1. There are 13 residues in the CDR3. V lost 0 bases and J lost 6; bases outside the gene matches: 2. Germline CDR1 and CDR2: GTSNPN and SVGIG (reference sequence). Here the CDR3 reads CAWSVGGSQPQHF. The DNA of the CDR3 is TGTGCCTGGAGTGTAGGGGGCAGTCAGCCCCAGCATTTT. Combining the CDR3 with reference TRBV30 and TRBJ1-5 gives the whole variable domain SQTIHQWPATLVQPVGSPLSLECTVEGTSNPNLYWYRQAAGRGLQLLFYSVGIGQISSEVPQNLSASRPQDRQFILSSKKLLLSDSGFYLCAWSVGGSQPQHFGDGTRLSIL.

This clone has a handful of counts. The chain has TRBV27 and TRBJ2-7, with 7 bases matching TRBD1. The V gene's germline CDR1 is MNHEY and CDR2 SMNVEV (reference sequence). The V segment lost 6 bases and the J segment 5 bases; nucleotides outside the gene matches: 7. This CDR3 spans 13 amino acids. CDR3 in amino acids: CASRGDSRHEQYF. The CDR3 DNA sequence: TGTGCCAGCAGGGGGGACAGCCGCCACGAGCAGTACTTC.

The DNA of the CDR3 is TGTGCCAGCAGTTACAGTGGTCCCGAGACCCAGTACTTC. As protein: CASSYSGPETQYF. The rearrangement uses TRBV2 and TRBJ2-5, with no clear D. Looked up from germline, CDR1 is SNHLY and CDR2 is FYNNEI. Trimming cost V 5 bases and J 5 bases, with 12 bases left between them. This CDR3 region has 13 residues.

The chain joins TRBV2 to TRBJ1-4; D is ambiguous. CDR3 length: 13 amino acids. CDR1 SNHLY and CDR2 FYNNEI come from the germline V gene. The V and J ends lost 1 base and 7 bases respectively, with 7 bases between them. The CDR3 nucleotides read TGTGCCAGCAGTGAAGTCCCAGCTGAAAAACTGTTTTTT. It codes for CASSEVPAEKLFF.

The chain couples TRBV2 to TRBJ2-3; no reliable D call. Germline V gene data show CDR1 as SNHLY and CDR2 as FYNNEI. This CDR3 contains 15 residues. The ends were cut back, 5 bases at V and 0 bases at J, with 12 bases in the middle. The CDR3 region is CASSPTRFSTDTQYF. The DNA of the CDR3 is TGTGCCAGCAGTCCGACACGTTTTAGCACAGATACGCAGTATTTT.

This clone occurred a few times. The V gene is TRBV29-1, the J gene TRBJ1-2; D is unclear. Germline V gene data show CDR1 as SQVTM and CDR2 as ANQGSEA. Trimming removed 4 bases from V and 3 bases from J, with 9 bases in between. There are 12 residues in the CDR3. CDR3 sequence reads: CSVGEDHYGYTF. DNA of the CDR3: TGCAGCGTTGGAGAGGACCACTATGGCTACACCTTC.